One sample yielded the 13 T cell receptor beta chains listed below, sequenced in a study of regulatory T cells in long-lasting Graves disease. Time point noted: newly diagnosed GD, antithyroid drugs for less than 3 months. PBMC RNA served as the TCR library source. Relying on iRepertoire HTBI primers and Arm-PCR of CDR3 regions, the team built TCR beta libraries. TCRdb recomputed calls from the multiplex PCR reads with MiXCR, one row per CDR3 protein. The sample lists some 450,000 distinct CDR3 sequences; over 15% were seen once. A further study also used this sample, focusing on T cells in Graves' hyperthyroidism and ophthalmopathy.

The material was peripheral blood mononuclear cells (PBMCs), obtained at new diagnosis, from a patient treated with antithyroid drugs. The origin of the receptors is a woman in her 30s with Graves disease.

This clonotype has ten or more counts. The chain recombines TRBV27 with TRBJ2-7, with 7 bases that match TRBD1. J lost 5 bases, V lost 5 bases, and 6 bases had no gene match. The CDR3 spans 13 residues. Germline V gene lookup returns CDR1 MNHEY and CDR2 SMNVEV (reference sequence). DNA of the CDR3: TGTGCCAGCAGTAAACCGGGACAGCACGAGCAGTACTTC. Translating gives CASSKPGQHEQYF.

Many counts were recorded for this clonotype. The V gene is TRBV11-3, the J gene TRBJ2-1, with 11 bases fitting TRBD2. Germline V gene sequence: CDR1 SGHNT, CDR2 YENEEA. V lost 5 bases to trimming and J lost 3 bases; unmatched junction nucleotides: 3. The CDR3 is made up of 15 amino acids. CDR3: CASSPGLAVYNEQFF. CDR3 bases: TGTGCCAGCAGCCCGGGACTAGCGGTCTACAATGAGCAGTTCTTC.

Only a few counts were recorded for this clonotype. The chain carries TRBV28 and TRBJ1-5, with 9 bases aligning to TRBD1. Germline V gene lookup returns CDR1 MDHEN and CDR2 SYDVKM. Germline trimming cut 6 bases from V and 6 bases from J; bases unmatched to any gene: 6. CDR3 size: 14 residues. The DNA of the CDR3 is TGTGCCAGCAGCCTCCGGACAGGGGTTCAGCCCCAGCATTTT. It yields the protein CASSLRTGVQPQHF.

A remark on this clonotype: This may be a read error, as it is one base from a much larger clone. The CDR3 region is CASSHREQYF. CDR3 bases: TGTGCCAGCAGCCACCGGGAGCAGTACTTC. The V and J genes are TRBV7-8 and TRBJ2-7, with D uncertain. The germline V gene encodes CDR1 SGHVS and CDR2 FQNEAQ. V shed 5 bases and J shed 7 bases, with 6 bases lying between them. This CDR3 region has 10 residues.

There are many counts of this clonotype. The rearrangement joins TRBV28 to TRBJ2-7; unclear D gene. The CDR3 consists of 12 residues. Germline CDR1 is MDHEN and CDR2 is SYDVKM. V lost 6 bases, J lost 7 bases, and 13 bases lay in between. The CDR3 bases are TGTGCCAGCAGCTATGGGATGGGAGAGCAGTACTTC. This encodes CASSYGMGEQYF.

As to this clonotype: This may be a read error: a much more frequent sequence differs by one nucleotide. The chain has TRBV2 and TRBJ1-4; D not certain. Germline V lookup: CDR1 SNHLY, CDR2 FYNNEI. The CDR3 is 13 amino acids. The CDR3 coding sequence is TGTGCCAGCTATCGAGGAACTAATGAAAAACTGCTTTTT. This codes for CASYRGTNEKLLF.

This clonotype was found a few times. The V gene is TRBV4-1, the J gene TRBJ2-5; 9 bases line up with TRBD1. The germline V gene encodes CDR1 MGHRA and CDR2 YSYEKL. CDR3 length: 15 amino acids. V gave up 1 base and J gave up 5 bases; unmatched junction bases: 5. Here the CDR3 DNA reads TGCGCCAGCAGCCAAGTAGGACAGGGGCAGGAGACCCAGTACTTC. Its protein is CASSQVGQGQETQYF.

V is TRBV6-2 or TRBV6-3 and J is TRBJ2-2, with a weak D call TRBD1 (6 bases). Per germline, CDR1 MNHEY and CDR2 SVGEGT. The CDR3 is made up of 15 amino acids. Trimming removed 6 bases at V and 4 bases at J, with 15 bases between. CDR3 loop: CASRSTGSGTGELFF. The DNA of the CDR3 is TGTGCCAGCAGGAGTACAGGGTCCGGCACCGGGGAGCTGTTTTTT.

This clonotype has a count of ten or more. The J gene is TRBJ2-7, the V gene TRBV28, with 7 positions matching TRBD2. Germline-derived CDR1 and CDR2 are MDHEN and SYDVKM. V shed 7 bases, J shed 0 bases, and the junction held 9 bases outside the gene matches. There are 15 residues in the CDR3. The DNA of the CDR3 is TGTGCCAGCAACCCCGGGGGAGGGCTCTCCTACGAGCAGTACTTC. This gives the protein CASNPGGGLSYEQYF.

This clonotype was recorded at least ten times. The DNA for the CDR3 is TGCGCCAGCAGCCTAAATGGGGAGACCCAGTACTTC. The encoded protein is CASSLNGETQYF. The chain recombines TRBV5-1 with TRBJ2-5, with D uncertain. The CDR3 totals 12 residues. V was cut by 4 bases and J by 5 bases, with 9 bases left in between. Germline V CDR1 and CDR2: SGHRS, YFSETQ.

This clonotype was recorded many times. The CDR3 coding sequence is TGTGCCAGCAGCCAATCCGGGGCCATCCACGAGCAGTACTTC. It codes for CASSQSGAIHEQYF. The J gene is TRBJ2-7, the V gene TRBV3-1; D may match TRBD1 or TRBD2 (5 bases each). Germline CDR1 is LGHDT and CDR2 is YNNKEL (reference sequence). V lost 2 bases and J 5 bases, leaving 13 bases between the germline ends. The CDR3 is made up of 14 amino acids.

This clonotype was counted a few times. This chain's CDR3 is CASSMQDRDQPQHF. The CDR3 region has the DNA TGTGCCAGTAGTATGCAGGACAGGGACCAGCCCCAGCATTTT. The chain carries TRBV19 and TRBJ1-5, with 8 positions matching TRBD1. Germline lookup yields CDR1 LNHDA and CDR2 SQIVND (reference sequence). The CDR3 has 14 residues. Trimming at V came to 3 bases and at J to 7 bases, leaving 5 bases not matched to a gene. The variable domain in full, completed from reference TRBV19 and TRBJ1-5, reads DGGITQSPKYLFRKEGQNVTLSCEQNLNHDAMYWYRQDPGQGLRLIYYSQIVNDFQKGDIAEGYSVSREKKESFPLTVTSAQKNPTAFYLCASSMQDRDQPQHFGDGTRLSIL.

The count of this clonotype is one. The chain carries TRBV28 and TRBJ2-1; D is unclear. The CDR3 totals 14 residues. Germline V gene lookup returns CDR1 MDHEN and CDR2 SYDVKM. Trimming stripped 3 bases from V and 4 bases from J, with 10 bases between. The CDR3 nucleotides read TGTGCCAGCAGTTTGATACGGAGATACAATGAGCAGTTCTTC. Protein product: CASSLIRRYNEQFF.